The 11 T cell receptor beta chains below all came from one sample that was sequenced in a study of T-cell reconstitution after alpha-beta-depleted transplantation in children. Unique molecular identifiers tagged the TCRbeta library. TCRdb itself ran the PCR reads through MiXCR, one entry per CDR3 protein. The sample holds 250,000 to 300,000 distinct CDR3 sequences; approximately 10% are singletons and the top ten take about 25%. This material consisted of peripheral blood, taken 180 days after TCRalphabeta/CD19-depleted stem cell transplant. The receptors were gathered from a male patient under 10 years old who had a stem cell transplant for chronic granulomatous disease, so the T cells may come from the graft donor.

The chain recombines TRBV6-5 with TRBJ2-5; the D gene could be TRBD1 or TRBD2 (5 bases each). The germline V and J ends were trimmed by 2 bases and 6 bases, with 13 bases remaining between them. This CDR3 has 14 amino acids. Germline V gene sequence: CDR1 MNHEY, CDR2 SVGAGI. The CDR3: CASSYGGNQKTQYF. CDR3 DNA sequence: TGTGCCAGCAGTTACGGGGGTAATCAAAAGACCCAGTACTTC.

This clonotype was counted at least ten times. J is TRBJ2-2 and V is TRBV12-3 or TRBV12-4; 7 bases agree with TRBD1. CDR3 length: 16 residues. V gave up 3 bases and J gave up 0 bases; unmatched junction bases: 4. CDR3 protein: CASSFPGQSNTGELFF. The CDR3, as DNA: TGTGCCAGCAGTTTTCCGGGACAGTCGAACACCGGGGAGCTGTTTTTT.

In this sample, this clonotype turned up many times. The rearrangement links TRBV5-1 to TRBJ2-1; 9 bases match TRBD2. V dropped 1 base and J dropped 4; count of bases not matched to a gene: 9. The CDR3 has 17 residues. Germline CDR1 is SGHRS and CDR2 is YFSETQ. For the CDR3, the DNA is TGCGCCAGCAGCTTGTTCGGTTTAGCGGGAGTATACAATGAGCAGTTCTTC. The encoded protein is CASSLFGLAGVYNEQFF.

This clonotype was detected many times. The gene calls are TRBV6-1 and TRBJ2-1; possible D gene TRBD2, 5 bases. CDR3 length: 16 amino acids. Germline loops: CDR1 MNHNS, CDR2 SASEGT. Trimming removed 4 bases at V and 7 bases at J, with 20 bases between. The CDR3 DNA sequence: TGTGCCAGCAGTGCACTCCAAACGAGGGCGAGGAATGAGCAGTTCTTC. Translation: CASSALQTRARNEQFF.

This clonotype was observed many times. The chain recombines TRBV9 with TRBJ2-3; TRBD2 is a possible D gene (5 bases). Germline lookup yields CDR1 SGDLS and CDR2 YYNGEE. V was cut by 4 bases and J by 0 bases, with 15 bases left in between. CDR3 size: 16 residues. The CDR3 loop reads CASSPRLPGSTDTQYF. The CDR3 DNA is TGTGCCAGCAGCCCCCGACTCCCGGGGAGCACAGATACGCAGTATTTT.

This clonotype was recorded at least ten times. The CDR3 DNA is TGTGCCATCAGTGAGTCGGAAGTTTTGAACACTGAAGCTTTCTTT. Amino acids: CAISESEVLNTEAFF. The chain joins TRBV10-3 to TRBJ1-1; D is ambiguous. The germline CDR1 and CDR2 sequences are ENHRY and SYGVKD. The CDR3 has 15 amino acids. V lost 0 bases and J 0 bases, leaving 8 bases between the germline ends.

The gene calls are TRBV20-1 and TRBJ2-7, with 8 positions matching TRBD1. The V gene's germline CDR1 is DFQATT and CDR2 SNEGSKA (reference sequence). CDR3 length: 15 amino acids. The V segment lost 3 bases and the J segment 2 bases; nucleotides outside the gene matches: 9. The CDR3 DNA follows: TGCAGTGCTAGGGCGGGGACAGGCGTCCCCTACGAGCAGTACTTC. Its protein product is CSARAGTGVPYEQYF.

This clonotype has ten or more counts. V gene TRBV5-5 combines with J gene TRBJ2-7, with unresolved D. Germline assignment: CDR1 SGHKS and CDR2 YYEKEE (reference sequence). Trimming left V 4 bases short and J 2 bases short, with 10 bases between. The CDR3 has 13 amino acids. CDR3: CASSVGSTYEQYF. CDR3 in DNA: TGTGCCAGCAGCGTGGGATCTACCTACGAGCAGTACTTC. The complete variable domain, with remaining parts taken from reference TRBV5-5 and TRBJ2-7, reads DAGVTQSPTHLIKTRGQQVTLRCSPISGHKSVSWYQQVLGQGPQFIFQYYEKEERGRGNFPDRFSARQFPNYSSELNVNALLLGDSALYLCASSVGSTYEQYFGPGTRLTVT.

The V gene is TRBV2, the J gene TRBJ2-7; tentatively, D is TRBD1 (5 bases). The CDR3 is made up of 13 amino acids. Germline CDR1 is SNHLY and CDR2 is FYNNEI. The germline V and J ends were trimmed by 2 bases and 2 bases, with 7 bases remaining between them. The CDR3 sequence is CASSENRPYEQYF. The CDR3 bases are TGTGCCAGCAGTGAAAACAGGCCCTACGAGCAGTACTTC.

This clonotype was picked up many times. The J gene is TRBJ1-2, the V gene TRBV29-1, with D perhaps matching TRBD1 (6 bases). V shed 2 bases and J shed 6 bases, with 16 bases lying between them. CDR1 and CDR2 from the germline V gene are SQVTM and ANQGSEA. The CDR3 is 14 amino acids. The CDR3 DNA reads TGCAGCGTTGAAACCCCGGCAGGGGCGAATGGCTACACCTTC. This translates into CSVETPAGANGYTF.

This clonotype was observed at least ten times. The chain carries TRBV6-2 or TRBV6-3 and TRBJ2-1; TRBD2 aligns across 8 bases. Unmatched junction bases numbered 3, after V lost 5 bases and J lost 0 bases. The CDR3 is made up of 15 amino acids. Germline assignment: CDR1 MNHEY and CDR2 SVGEGT. The CDR3 DNA reads TGTGCCAGCAGTACAAGCGGGGGCTCCTACAATGAGCAGTTCTTC. The encoded protein is CASSTSGGSYNEQFF.